Listed below are T cell receptor beta chains from one sample, sequenced in a study of molecular identifiers for immune sequencing clone quantification. TCRdb analysed the PCR reads with MiXCR anew, one entry per CDR3 protein. Of more than 550,000 distinct CDR3 sequences in the sample, about 25% were seen once. The specimen sequenced was naive CD8+ T cells from blood, with Jurkat cell RNA spiked in. These receptors were obtained from a human donor in good health. Some libraries in this study had Jurkat cell RNA spiked in. Both conserved end residues are part of each CDR3. The D gene is left open where the match is weak. Size values are once, few and many counts, or a class for expanded clones, and some rows have none.

cdr3_length j_call v_call clone_size d_call cdr3_aa cdr3_nt
13 TRBJ1-1 TRBV29-1 many TRBD1 CSVDGLRGTEAFF TGCAGCGTTGATGGTCTCAGGGGGACTGAAGCTTTCTTT
15 TRBJ2-3 TRBV19 many TRBD2 CASSPTSGITDTQYF TGTGCCAGTAGTCCGACTAGCGGGATAACGGATACGCAGTATTTT
15 TRBJ2-5 TRBV12-3/TRBV12-4 many - CASSLLAGTAETQYF TGTGCCAGCAGTTTACTCGCAGGAACTGCAGAGACCCAGTACTTC
20 TRBJ2-1 TRBV6-7 - - CASSALRCLKRTRSDNEQFF TGTGCCAGCAGTGCATTACGCTGCTTAAAGCGGACCCGCAGCGACAATGAGCAGTTCTTC
14 TRBJ1-3 TRBV28 many - CASSTTPSGNTIYF TGTGCCAGCAGTACCACACCGTCCGGAAACACCATATATTTT
14 TRBJ2-1 TRBV6-2/TRBV6-3 many TRBD2 CASHLAEFYNEQFF TGTGCCAGCCACCTAGCGGAGTTCTACAATGAGCAGTTCTTC
15 TRBJ2-7 TRBV20-1 - TRBD2 CSASTGLAPGNEQYF TGCAGTGCTAGTACGGGACTAGCCCCAGGGAACGAGCAGTACTTC
13 TRBJ2-2 TRBV4-1 few - CASDGGGTGELFF TGCGCCAGTGACGGTGGAGGCACCGGGGAGCTGTTTTTT
14 TRBJ2-1 TRBV7-9 - - CASSSWGTPHEQFF TGTGCCAGCAGCTCCTGGGGGACCCCTCACGAGCAGTTCTTC
15 TRBJ1-3 TRBV12-3/TRBV12-4 few TRBD1 CASSPSTGAGNTIYF TGTGCCAGCAGTCCCTCGACAGGGGCTGGAAACACCATATATTTT
14 TRBJ1-1 TRBV19 few TRBD1 CASSAQGAVTEAFF TGTGCCAGTAGTGCCCAGGGGGCGGTCACTGAAGCTTTCTTT
14 TRBJ2-5 TRBV10-1 few TRBD2 CASSQGGRQETQYF TGCGCCAGCAGCCAGGGAGGGCGGCAAGAGACCCAGTACTTC
14 TRBJ1-3 TRBV6-2/TRBV6-3 - - CANVGSNSGNPIYF TGTGCCAACGTCGGATCCAACTCTGGAAACCCCATATATTTT
14 TRBJ2-3 TRBV28 once - CAHRGLARTDTQYF TGCGCCCATCGCGGGCTAGCTCGCACAGATACGCAGTATTTT
16 TRBJ2-7 TRBV27 - TRBD1 CASSPSSGTGSYEQYF TGTGCCAGCAGCCCGTCTAGTGGGACAGGTTCCTACGAGCAGTACTTC
12 TRBJ2-1 TRBV30 few - CAWSVVYNEQFF TGTGCCTGGAGTGTGGTTTACAATGAGCAGTTCTTC
14 TRBJ1-1 TRBV30 - TRBD1 CAWDWTGAYTEAFF TGTGCCTGGGACTGGACAGGCGCCTACACTGAAGCTTTCTTT
17 TRBJ2-3 TRBV28 - TRBD2 CASSSRLAGGVGDTQYF TGTGCCAGCAGTTCCCGACTAGCGGGAGGTGTAGGAGATACGCAGTATTTT
13 TRBJ2-1 TRBV29-1 few - CSVVQGLYNEQFF TGCAGCGTTGTTCAGGGTTTGTACAATGAGCAGTTCTTC
14 TRBJ1-1 TRBV11-2 - - CASSLDGSGTEAFF TGTGCCAGCAGCTTAGATGGAAGTGGGACTGAAGCTTTCTTT
14 TRBJ1-5 TRBV16 few - CASSQSAGNQPQHF TGTGCCAGCAGCCAATCTGCAGGCAATCAGCCCCAGCATTTT
12 TRBJ1-5 TRBV20-1 - - CRAGTYNQPQHF TGCAGAGCCGGGACATATAATCAGCCCCAGCATTTT
16 TRBJ1-1 TRBV2 many - CASSERASGVGTEAFF TGTGCCAGCAGTGAAAGGGCCTCTGGGGTTGGGACTGAAGCTTTCTTT
14 TRBJ2-2 TRBV24-1 many TRBD1 CATSDRGLPGELFF TGTGCCACCAGTGACAGGGGGCTGCCCGGGGAGCTGTTTTTT
13 TRBJ1-1 TRBV24-1 - - CATSDKRGTEAFF TGTGCCACCAGTGACAAGAGGGGGACTGAAGCTTTCTTT
14 TRBJ2-5 TRBV6-1 few - CASTDQWGGETQYF TGTGCCAGCACTGACCAGTGGGGTGGGGAGACCCAGTACTTC
16 TRBJ2-1 TRBV7-9 few TRBD2 CASSPVGTSGGNEQFF TGTGCCAGCAGCCCTGTCGGGACTAGCGGGGGTAATGAGCAGTTCTTC
13 TRBJ2-7 TRBV28 - - CASRWTENYEQYF TGTGCCAGCAGGTGGACAGAAAACTACGAGCAGTACTTC
15 TRBJ2-7 TRBV12-3/TRBV12-4 once - CASRRNRDRSYEQYF TGTGCCAGCAGGAGAAACCGGGACCGCTCCTACGAGCAGTACTTC
16 TRBJ1-3 TRBV7-6 - - CASSFDIPESGNTIYF TGTGCCAGCAGCTTTGACATCCCCGAGAGCGGAAACACCATATATTTT
15 TRBJ2-7 TRBV4-3 - - CASSHQATAHYGQYF TGCGCCAGCAGCCACCAGGCCACCGCGCACTACGGGCAGTACTTC
16 TRBJ2-6 TRBV5-6 - TRBD1 CASSLDRGLGANVLTF TGTGCCAGCAGCTTGGACAGGGGGTTGGGGGCCAACGTCCTGACTTTC
15 TRBJ2-5 TRBV5-1 many TRBD2 CASTPRDSGEETQYF TGCGCCAGCACCCCCCGGGATAGCGGGGAAGAGACCCAGTACTTC
14 TRBJ1-2 TRBV24-1 - - CATSDFSENYGYTF TGTGCCACCAGTGATTTCTCAGAAAACTATGGCTACACCTTC
16 TRBJ1-1 TRBV28 many TRBD1 CASSTRTGAQPTEAFF TGTGCCAGCAGCACCAGGACAGGGGCGCAACCGACTGAAGCTTTCTTT
16 TRBJ1-2 TRBV6-5 - - CASSPPTGYRNYGYTF TGTGCCAGCAGCCCCCCGACGGGGTATCGGAACTATGGCTACACCTTC
15 TRBJ2-3 TRBV6-4 - TRBD2 CASSDGTSLEDTQYF TGTGCCAGCAGTGACGGGACTAGCCTGGAAGATACGCAGTATTTT
16 TRBJ1-5 TRBV7-9 few - CASSPWTEYSNQPQHF TGTGCCAGCAGCCCATGGACAGAATATAGCAATCAGCCCCAGCATTTT
17 TRBJ2-6 TRBV5-5 many - CASSLLYRDSGANVLTF TGTGCCAGCAGCTTGTTGTACAGGGACTCTGGGGCCAACGTCCTGACTTTC
15 TRBJ1-4 TRBV4-3 few - CASSQAYGTNEKLFF TGCGCCAGCAGCCAAGCATACGGAACTAATGAAAAACTGTTTTTT
11 TRBJ2-2 TRBV20-1 few - CSAFGGGELFF TGCAGTGCTTTTGGAGGCGGGGAGCTGTTTTTT
15 TRBJ2-3 TRBV6-5 once - CASSRLGPYTDTQFF TGTGCCAGCAGTCGACTGGGGCCTTACACAGATACGCAGTTTTTT
16 TRBJ2-5 TRBV27 many TRBD1 CASSPLQTGEEETQYF TGTGCCAGCAGTCCCCTACAGACAGGGGAAGAAGAGACCCAGTACTTC
14 TRBJ2-7 TRBV5-6 few - CASSLIIAPCEQYF TGTGCCAGCAGCTTGATAATAGCCCCCTGCGAGCAGTACTTC
13 TRBJ2-5 TRBV9 - TRBD1 CARTTGELETQYF TGTGCCAGGACCACAGGGGAGTTAGAGACCCAGTACTTC
15 TRBJ1-2 TRBV2 many - CASSEGAASNYGYTF TGTGCCAGCAGTGAAGGAGCAGCTTCTAACTATGGCTACACCTTC
13 TRBJ1-2 TRBV5-3 - TRBD1 CASSSDRAYGYTF TGTGCCAGCAGCTCCGACAGGGCTTACGGCTACACCTTC
16 TRBJ1-5 TRBV4-1 few - CASSQEEGTHPQPQHF TGCGCCAGCAGCCAAGAAGAGGGGACCCACCCTCAGCCCCAGCATTTT
14 TRBJ2-5 TRBV7-9 many TRBD1 CASSTRGTVETQYF TGTGCCAGCAGCACCCGAGGGACAGTAGAGACCCAGTACTTC
14 TRBJ2-3 TRBV9 - TRBD1 CASSVDRGADTQYF TGTGCCAGCAGCGTAGACAGGGGCGCAGATACGCAGTATTTT
20 TRBJ2-6 TRBV30 - - CAWSERDSEFSLPGANVLTF TGTGCCTGGAGTGAAAGAGACTCCGAATTTTCACTCCCTGGGGCCAACGTCCTGACTTTC
11 TRBJ2-7 TRBV7-2 many - CASSPGHEQYF TGTGCCAGCAGCCCCGGCCACGAGCAGTACTTC
14 TRBJ2-7 TRBV20-1 few - CSARLPGEIYEQYF TGCAGTGCTAGGCTGCCGGGAGAAATTTACGAGCAGTACTTC
14 TRBJ2-7 TRBV20-1 few - CSARIGQGLDEQYF TGCAGTGCTAGAATTGGGCAGGGTCTCGACGAGCAGTACTTC
12 TRBJ2-7 TRBV2 few - CASRLGVYEQYF TGTGCCAGCAGGCTCGGGGTATACGAGCAGTACTTC
14 TRBJ2-5 TRBV5-5 - - CASSFGPYQATQYF TGTGCCAGCAGCTTTGGTCCGTACCAAGCGACCCAGTACTTC
15 TRBJ2-7 TRBV5-6 many TRBD1 CASSPIGTGSYEQYF TGTGCCAGCAGCCCAATAGGGACAGGGTCCTACGAGCAGTACTTC
16 TRBJ2-7 TRBV19 - - CASSSSDSALSYEQYF TGTGCCAGTAGTTCCTCGGACAGTGCGCTCTCCTACGAGCAGTACTTC
15 TRBJ1-5 TRBV11-2 many - CASSPDSNSNQPQHF TGTGCCAGCAGCCCGGACAGCAATAGCAATCAGCCCCAGCATTTT
15 TRBJ1-1 TRBV5-6 many - CASTPNLGGRTEAFF TGTGCCAGCACCCCGAACCTGGGGGGGCGGACTGAAGCTTTCTTT